Below, 2 T cell receptor beta chains from the same sample are listed, as sequenced in a study of blood T cell repertoires in COVID-19. Some clones are missing from TCRdb's copy, which holds only in-frame ones; the method was immunoSEQ multiplex PCR. This table has about 210,000 clones, 70% to 90% appearing once. Sequencing input: PBMCs or T cells enriched from blood (not recorded which). The receptors shown here come from a man aged 35-49 years who had recovered from COVID-19.

The gene calls are TRBV10-3 and TRBJ1-1; D not resolved. Trimming cost V 4 bases and J 0 bases, with 9 bases left between them. This CDR3 has 14 amino acids. The V gene's germline CDR1 is ENHRY and CDR2 SYGVKD. CDR3 nucleotide sequence: TGTGCCATCAGTGGACTGACGGTGAACACTGAAGCTTTCTTT. Amino acid sequence: CAISGLTVNTEAFF.

The chain carries TRBV5-1 and TRBJ1-1, with TRBD1 matching over 7 bases. CDR1 SGHRS and CDR2 YFSETQ come from the germline V gene. With V trimmed by 4 bases and J by 0 bases, 3 bases remained unmatched. The CDR3 is 14 residues long. The CDR3 loop is CASSTQGLNTEAFF. The CDR3 nucleotides are TGCGCCAGCAGCACACAGGGGTTGAACACTGAAGCTTTCTTT.